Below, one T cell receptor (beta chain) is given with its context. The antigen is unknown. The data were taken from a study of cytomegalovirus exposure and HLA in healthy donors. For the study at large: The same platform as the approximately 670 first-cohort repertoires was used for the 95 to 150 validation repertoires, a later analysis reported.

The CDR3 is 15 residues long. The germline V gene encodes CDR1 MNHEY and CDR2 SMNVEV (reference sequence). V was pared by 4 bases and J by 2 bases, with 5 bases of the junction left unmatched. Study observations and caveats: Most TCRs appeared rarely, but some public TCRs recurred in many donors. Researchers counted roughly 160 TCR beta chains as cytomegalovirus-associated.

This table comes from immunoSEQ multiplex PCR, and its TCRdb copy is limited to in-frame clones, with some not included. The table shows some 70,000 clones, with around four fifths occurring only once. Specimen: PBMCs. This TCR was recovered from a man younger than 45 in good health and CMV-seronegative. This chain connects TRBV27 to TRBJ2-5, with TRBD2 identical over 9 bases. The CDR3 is CASSWSSGDQETQYF. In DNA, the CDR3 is TGTGCCAGCAGTTGGTCTAGCGGGGATCAAGAGACCCAGTACTTC.